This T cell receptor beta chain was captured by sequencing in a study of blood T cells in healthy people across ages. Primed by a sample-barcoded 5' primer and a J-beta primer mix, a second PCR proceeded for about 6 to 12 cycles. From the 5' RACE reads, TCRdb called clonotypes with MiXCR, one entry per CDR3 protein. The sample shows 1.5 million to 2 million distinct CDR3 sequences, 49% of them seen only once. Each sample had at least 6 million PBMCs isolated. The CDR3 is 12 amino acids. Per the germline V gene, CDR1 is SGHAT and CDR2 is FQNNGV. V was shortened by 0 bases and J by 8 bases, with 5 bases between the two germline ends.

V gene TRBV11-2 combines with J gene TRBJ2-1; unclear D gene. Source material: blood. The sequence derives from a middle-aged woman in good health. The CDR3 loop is CASSLEMDEQFF. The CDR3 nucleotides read TGTGCCAGCAGCTTAGAGATGGATGAGCAGTTCTTC.